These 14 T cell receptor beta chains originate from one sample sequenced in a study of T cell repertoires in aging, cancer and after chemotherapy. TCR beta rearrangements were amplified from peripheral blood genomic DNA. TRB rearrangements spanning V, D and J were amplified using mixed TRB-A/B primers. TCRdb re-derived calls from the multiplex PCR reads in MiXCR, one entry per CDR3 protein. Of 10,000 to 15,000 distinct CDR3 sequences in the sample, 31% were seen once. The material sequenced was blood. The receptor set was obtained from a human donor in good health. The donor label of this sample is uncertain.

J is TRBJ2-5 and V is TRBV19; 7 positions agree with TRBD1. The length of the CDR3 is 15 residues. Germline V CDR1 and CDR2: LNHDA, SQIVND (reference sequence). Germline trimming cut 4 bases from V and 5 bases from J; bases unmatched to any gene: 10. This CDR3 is CASSRETGSGETQYF. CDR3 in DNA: TGTGCCAGTAGTAGAGAGACAGGGAGTGGGGAGACCCAGTACTTC. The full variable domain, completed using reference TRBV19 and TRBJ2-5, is DGGITQSPKYLFRKEGQNVTLSCEQNLNHDAMYWYRQDPGQGLRLIYYSQIVNDFQKGDIAEGYSVSREKKESFPLTVTSAQKNPTAFYLCASSRETGSGETQYFGPGTRLLVL.

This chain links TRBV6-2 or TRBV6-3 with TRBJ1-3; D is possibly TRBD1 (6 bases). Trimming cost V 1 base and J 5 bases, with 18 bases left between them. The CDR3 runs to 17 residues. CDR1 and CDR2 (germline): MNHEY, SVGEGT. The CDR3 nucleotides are TGTGCCAGCAGTTACTTTCTTTCTGGACAGACTAGAAACACCATATATTTT. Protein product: CASSYFLSGQTRNTIYF.

CDR3 bases: TGTGCCAGCAGCTTGGAAGTGGGTTTTGGAAAAGCTTTCTTT. Translating gives CASSLEVGFGKAFF. The gene calls are TRBV12-3 or TRBV12-4 and TRBJ1-1; D unresolved. The CDR3 spans 14 residues. V was clipped by 6 bases and J by 9 bases, with 20 bases between them.

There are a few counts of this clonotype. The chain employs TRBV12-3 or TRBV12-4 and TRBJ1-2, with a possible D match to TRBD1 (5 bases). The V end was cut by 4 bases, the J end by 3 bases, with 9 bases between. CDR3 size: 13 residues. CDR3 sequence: CASSSDRYYGYTF. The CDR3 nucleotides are TGTGCCAGCAGTTCCGACAGATACTATGGCTACACCTTC.

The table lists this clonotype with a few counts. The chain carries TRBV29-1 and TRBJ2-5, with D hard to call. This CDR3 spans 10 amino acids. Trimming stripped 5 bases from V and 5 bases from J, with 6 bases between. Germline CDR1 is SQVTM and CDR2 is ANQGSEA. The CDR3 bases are TGCAGCGTTTTGTCTGAGACCCAGTACTTC. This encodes CSVLSETQYF.

The CDR3 region has the DNA TGTGCCACCAGCAGCTTCGACAGCTACGAGCAGTACTTC. It yields the protein CATSSFDSYEQYF. This sequence joins TRBV15 and TRBJ2-7; D perhaps matches TRBD1 (5 bases). Trimming took off 3 bases at V and 3 bases at J, with 9 bases between the two ends. CDR1 and CDR2 from the germline V gene are LNHNV and YYDKDF (reference sequence). This CDR3 region has 13 residues. Full variable domain (missing parts from reference TRBV15 and TRBJ2-7): DAMVIQNPRYQVTQFGKPVTLSCSQTLNHNVMYWYQQKSSQAPKLLFHYYDKDFNNEADTPDNFQSRRPNTSFCFLDIRSPGLGDTAMYLCATSSFDSYEQYFGPGTRLTVT.

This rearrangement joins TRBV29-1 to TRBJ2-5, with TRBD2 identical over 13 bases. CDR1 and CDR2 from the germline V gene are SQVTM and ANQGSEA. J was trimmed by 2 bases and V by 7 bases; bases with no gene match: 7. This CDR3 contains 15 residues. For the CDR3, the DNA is TGCAGCGCTCGGACTAGCGGGAGTTGGCAAGAGACCCAGTACTTC. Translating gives CSARTSGSWQETQYF. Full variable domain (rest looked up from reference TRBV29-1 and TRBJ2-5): SAVISQKPSRDICQRGTSLTIQCQVDSQVTMMFWYRQQPGQSLTLIATANQGSEATYESGFVIDKFPISRPNLTFSTLTVSNMSPEDSSIYLCSARTSGSWQETQYFGPGTRLLVL.

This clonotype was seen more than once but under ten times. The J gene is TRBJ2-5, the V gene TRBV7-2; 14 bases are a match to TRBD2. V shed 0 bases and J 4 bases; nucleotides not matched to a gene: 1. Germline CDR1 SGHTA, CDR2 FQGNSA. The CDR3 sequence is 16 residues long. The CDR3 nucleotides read TGTGCCAGCAGCTTAGCGGGACTAGCGGGGGTAGAGACCCAGTACTTC. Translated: CASSLAGLAGVETQYF.

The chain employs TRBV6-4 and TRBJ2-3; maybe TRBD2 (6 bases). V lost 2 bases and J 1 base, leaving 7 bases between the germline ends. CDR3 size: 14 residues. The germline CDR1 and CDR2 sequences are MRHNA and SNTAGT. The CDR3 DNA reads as TGTGCCAGCAGTGACGGCGGGGGCACAGATACGCAGTATTTT. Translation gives CASSDGGGTDTQYF.

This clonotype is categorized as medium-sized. DNA for the CDR3: TGTGCCAGCAGTCCGCGGACAGGAGACACCGGGGAGCTGTTTTTT. This gives the protein CASSPRTGDTGELFF. V gene TRBV6-4 combines with J gene TRBJ2-2; TRBD1 agrees at 7 bases. CDR1 and CDR2 from the germline V gene are MRHNA and SNTAGT. V shed 5 bases and J 3 bases; nucleotides not matched to a gene: 6. There are 15 residues in the CDR3.

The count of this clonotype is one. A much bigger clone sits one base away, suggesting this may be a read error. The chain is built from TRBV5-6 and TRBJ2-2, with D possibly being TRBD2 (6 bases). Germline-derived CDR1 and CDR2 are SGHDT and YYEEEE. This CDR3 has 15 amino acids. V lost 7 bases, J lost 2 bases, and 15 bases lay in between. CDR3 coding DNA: TGTGCCAGCTCACTAGGGGACTTCAACACCGGGGAGCTGTTTTTT. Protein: CASSLGDFNTGELFF.

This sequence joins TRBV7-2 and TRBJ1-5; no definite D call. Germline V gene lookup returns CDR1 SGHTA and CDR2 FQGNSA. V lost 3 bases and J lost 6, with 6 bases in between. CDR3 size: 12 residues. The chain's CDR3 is CASSFTGQPQHF. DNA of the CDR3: TGTGCCAGCAGCTTTACGGGTCAGCCCCAGCATTTT.

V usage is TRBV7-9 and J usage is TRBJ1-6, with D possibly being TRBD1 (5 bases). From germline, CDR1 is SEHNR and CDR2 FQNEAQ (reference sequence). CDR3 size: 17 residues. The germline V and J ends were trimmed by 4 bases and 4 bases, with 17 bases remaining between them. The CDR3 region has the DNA TGTGCCAGCAGCTCATCCGGGGACGGAGGTTATAATTCACCCCTCCACTTT. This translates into CASSSSGDGGYNSPLHF.

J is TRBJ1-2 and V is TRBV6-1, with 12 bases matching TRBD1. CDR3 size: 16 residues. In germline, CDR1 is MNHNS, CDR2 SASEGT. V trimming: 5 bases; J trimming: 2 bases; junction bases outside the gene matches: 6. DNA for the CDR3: TGTGCCAGCAGTTACGGGACAGGGGGCGGAAACTATGGCTACACCTTC. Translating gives CASSYGTGGGNYGYTF.